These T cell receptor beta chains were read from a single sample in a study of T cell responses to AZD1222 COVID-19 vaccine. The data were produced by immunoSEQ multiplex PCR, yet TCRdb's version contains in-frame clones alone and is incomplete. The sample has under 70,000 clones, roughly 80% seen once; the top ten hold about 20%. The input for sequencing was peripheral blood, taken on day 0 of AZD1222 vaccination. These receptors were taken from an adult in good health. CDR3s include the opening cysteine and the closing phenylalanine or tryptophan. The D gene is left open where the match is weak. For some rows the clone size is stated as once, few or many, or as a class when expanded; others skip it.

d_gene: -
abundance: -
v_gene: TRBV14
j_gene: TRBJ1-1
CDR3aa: CASSQTNTEAFF
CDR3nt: TGTGCCAGCTCTCAGACGAACACTGAAGCTTTCTTT

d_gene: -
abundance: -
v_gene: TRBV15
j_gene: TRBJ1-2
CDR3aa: CATSRRAGYGYTF
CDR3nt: TGTGCCACCAGCAGACGAGCAGGGTATGGCTACACCTTC

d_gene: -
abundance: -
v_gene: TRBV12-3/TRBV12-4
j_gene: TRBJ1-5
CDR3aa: CASQNRPQPQHF
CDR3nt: TGTGCCAGTCAGAACAGGCCTCAGCCCCAGCATTTT

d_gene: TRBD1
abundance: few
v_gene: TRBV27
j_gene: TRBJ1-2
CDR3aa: CASSPRTGAYGYTF
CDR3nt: TGTGCCAGCAGTCCACGGACAGGGGCCTATGGCTACACCTTC

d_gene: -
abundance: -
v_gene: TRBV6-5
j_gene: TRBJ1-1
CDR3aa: CASRGGLNTEAFF
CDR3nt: TGTGCCAGCAGGGGAGGTTTGAACACTGAAGCTTTCTTT

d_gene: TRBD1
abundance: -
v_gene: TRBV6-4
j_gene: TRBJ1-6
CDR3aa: CASRSGGGSNNSPLHF
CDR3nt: TGTGCCAGCAGATCAGGGGGGGGGTCGAACAATTCACCCCTCCACTTT

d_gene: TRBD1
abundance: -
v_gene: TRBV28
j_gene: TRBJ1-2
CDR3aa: CASRSGTGLIYGYTF
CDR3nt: TGTGCCAGCAGGTCCGGGACAGGGCTGATCTATGGCTACACCTTC

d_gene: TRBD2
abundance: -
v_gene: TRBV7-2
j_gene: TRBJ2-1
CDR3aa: CATSGGLAHNEQFF
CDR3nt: TGTGCCACCTCGGGGGGGCTAGCCCACAATGAGCAGTTCTTC

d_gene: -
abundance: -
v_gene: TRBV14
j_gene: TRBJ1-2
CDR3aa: CASSQEARPNYGYTF
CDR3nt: TGTGCCAGCAGCCAAGAGGCCAGACCTAACTATGGCTACACCTTC

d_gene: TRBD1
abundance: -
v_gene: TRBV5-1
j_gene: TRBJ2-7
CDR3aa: CASSPGTGDSYEQYF
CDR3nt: TGCGCCAGCAGCCCCGGGACAGGGGACTCCTACGAGCAGTACTTC

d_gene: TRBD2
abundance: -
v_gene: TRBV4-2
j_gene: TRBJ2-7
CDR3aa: CASSQVGREFTYEQYF
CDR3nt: TGTGCCAGCAGCCAAGTTGGGCGGGAGTTTACCTACGAGCAGTACTTC

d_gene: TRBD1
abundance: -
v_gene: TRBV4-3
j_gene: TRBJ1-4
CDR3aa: CASSQTPTGKANEKLFF
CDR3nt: TGCGCCAGCAGCCAAACCCCGACAGGGAAAGCTAATGAAAAACTGTTTTTT

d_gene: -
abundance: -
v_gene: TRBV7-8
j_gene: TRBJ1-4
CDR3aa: CASSSSWDSGKLFF
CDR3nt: TGTGCCAGCAGCTCTTCGTGGGACTCGGGAAAACTGTTTTTT

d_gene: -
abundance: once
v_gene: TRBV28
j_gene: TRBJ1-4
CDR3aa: CASSLSGRGPTNEKLFF
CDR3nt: TGTGCCAGCAGTTTATCGGGCAGGGGACCAACTAATGAAAAACTGTTTTTT

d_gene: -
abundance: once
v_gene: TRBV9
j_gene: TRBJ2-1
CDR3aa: CASSPRGWLVADSSYNEQFF
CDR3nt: TGTGCCAGCAGCCCCAGAGGGTGGCTAGTTGCCGATTCGAGCTACAATGAGCAGTTCTTC

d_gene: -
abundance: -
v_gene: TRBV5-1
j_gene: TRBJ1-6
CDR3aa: CASSLSQGSYNSPLHF
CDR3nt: TGCGCCAGCAGCTTGAGCCAGGGCTCCTATAATTCACCCCTCCACTTT

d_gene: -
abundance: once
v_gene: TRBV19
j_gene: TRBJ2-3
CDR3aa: CASNENRWSTDTQYF
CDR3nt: TGTGCCAGTAACGAAAATCGCTGGAGCACAGATACGCAGTATTTT

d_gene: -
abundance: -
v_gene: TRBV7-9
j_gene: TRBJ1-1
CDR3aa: CASSRMAGNTEAFF
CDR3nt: TGTGCCAGCAGCCGCATGGCAGGGAACACTGAAGCTTTCTTT

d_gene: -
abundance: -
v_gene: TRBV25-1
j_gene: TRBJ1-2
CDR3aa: CASTTGTYGYTF
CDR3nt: TGTGCCAGCACAACCGGGACATATGGCTACACCTTC